This T cell receptor beta chain was found in a study of T cell changes during pregnancy in multiple sclerosis. Clones were read by immunoSEQ multiplex PCR, and TCRdb kept only the in-frame ones, dropping some. Of fewer than 40,000 clones detected, 91% appear once; the ten largest clones hold 0.4% to 0.6%. With 1 base removed from V and 4 bases from J, the gap between germline ends came to 10 bases. The CDR3 covers 14 residues. Germline lookup yields CDR1 SGHNT and CDR2 YENEEA. This specimen consisted of CD4+ T cells from peripheral blood mononuclear cells, obtained in the second trimester of pregnancy. The source of this sequence is a female donor in good health, enrolled as a control in a pregnancy study. This chain joins TRBV11-3 and TRBJ1-1; possible D gene TRBD1, 5 bases. CDR3 nucleotide sequence: TGTGCCAGCAGCTTAGGGGCAGGGCCCACTGAAGCTTTCTTT. Its protein is CASSLGAGPTEAFF. The complete variable domain, with remaining parts taken from reference TRBV11-3 and TRBJ1-1, reads EAGVVQSPRYKIIEKKQPVAFWCNPISGHNTLYWYLQNLGQGPELLIRYENEEAVDDSQLPKDRFSAERLKGVDSTLKIQPAELGDSAVYLCASSLGAGPTEAFFGQGTRLTVV.